This T cell receptor (beta chain) was profiled in a study of cytomegalovirus exposure and HLA in healthy donors. Study overall: Unique TCRs numbering 75 million to 95 million, obtained from HLA-typed donors, made up an early data release.

This CDR3 spans 18 amino acids. J gave up 1 base and V 11 bases, and 19 bases lay outside the gene matches. Per the germline V gene, CDR1 is SGHTA and CDR2 is FQGTGA. Amplification used 60 Vbeta primers and 13 Jbeta primers. Sequenced by immunoSEQ multiplex PCR; TCRdb stores in-frame clones only, minus some. The sample lists tens of thousands of clones, approximately 70% occurring once. This TCR came from a woman between 45 and 65 years old in good health and CMV-seropositive. Sequencing input: PBMCs. The V gene is TRBV7-3, the J gene TRBJ2-7, with 11 bases matching TRBD2. CDR3 bases: TGTGCCGGAACCTCCGGGACTAGCGGTGATATGGGATCCTACGAGCAGTACTTC. Translation gives CAGTSGTSGDMGSYEQYF.